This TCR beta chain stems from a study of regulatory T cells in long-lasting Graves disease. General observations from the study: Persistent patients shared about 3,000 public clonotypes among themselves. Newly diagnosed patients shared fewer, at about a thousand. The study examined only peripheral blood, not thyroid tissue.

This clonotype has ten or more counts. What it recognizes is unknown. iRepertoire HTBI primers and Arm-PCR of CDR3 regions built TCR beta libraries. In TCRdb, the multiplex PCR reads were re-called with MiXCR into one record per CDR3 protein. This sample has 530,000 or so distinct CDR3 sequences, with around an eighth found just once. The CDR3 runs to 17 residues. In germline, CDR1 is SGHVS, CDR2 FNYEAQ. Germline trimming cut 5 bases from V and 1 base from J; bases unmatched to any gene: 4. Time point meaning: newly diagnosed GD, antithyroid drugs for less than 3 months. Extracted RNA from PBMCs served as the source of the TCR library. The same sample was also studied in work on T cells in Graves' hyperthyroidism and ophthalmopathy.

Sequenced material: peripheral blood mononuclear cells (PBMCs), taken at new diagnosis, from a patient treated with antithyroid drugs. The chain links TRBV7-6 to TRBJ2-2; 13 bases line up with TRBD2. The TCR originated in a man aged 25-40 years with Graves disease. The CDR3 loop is CASSPRLAGGNTGELFF. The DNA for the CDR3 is TGTGCCAGCAGCCCACGACTAGCGGGAGGGAACACCGGGGAGCTGTTTTTT. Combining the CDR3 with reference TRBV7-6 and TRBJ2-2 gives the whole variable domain GAGVSQSPRYKVTKRGQDVALRCDPISGHVSLYWYRQALGQGPEFLTYFNYEAQQDKSGLPNDRFSAERPEGSISTLTIQRTEQRDSAMYRCASSPRLAGGNTGELFFGEGSRLTVL.